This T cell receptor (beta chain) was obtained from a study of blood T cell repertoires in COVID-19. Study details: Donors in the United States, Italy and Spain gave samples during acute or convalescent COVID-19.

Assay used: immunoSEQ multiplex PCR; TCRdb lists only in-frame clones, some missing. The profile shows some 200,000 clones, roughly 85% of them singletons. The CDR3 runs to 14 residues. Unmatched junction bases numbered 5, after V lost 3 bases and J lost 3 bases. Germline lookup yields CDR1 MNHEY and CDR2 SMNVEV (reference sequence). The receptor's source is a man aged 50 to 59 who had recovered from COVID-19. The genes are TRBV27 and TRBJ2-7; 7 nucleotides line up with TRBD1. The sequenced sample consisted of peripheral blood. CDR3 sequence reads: CASSFLGQRYEQYF. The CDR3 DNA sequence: TGTGCCAGCAGTTTTCTGGGACAGCGCTACGAGCAGTACTTC.